This entry concerns a single TCR beta chain. Its target is not known. The source of the sample is a study of T cells in Graves' hyperthyroidism and ophthalmopathy. The TCR beta CDR3 regions underwent amplification using RNA transcripts as the source. HTBI primers drove first-round RT-PCR of the TCR CDR3. TCRdb reanalysed the multiplex PCR reads using MiXCR and keeps one entry per CDR3 protein. The sample contains 450,000 to 600,000 distinct CDR3 sequences, 20% of which appear only once. Study-wide findings and caveats: Prediction of ophthalmopathy progression came a median approximately 6.6 months pre-onset. Ophthalmopathy stood apart from stable hyperthyroidism in a 13 V-J model.

Trimming shortened V by 5 bases and J by 6 bases, and 11 bases separated the two germline ends. This CDR3 is 13 amino acids long. Per the germline V gene, CDR1 is SGHVS and CDR2 is FQNEAQ. Pregnant or lactating patients were excluded, as were those with uncontrolled infection or other autoimmune disease. V gene TRBV7-8 combines with J gene TRBJ2-1, with D hard to call. Sequencing was done on a sample of blood. The origin of this receptor is a man in his forties or fifties with Graves' ophthalmopathy. The CDR3 DNA reads as TGTGCCAGCAGCCCCCGTCTGACCAATGAGCAGTTCTTC. This codes for CASSPRLTNEQFF.